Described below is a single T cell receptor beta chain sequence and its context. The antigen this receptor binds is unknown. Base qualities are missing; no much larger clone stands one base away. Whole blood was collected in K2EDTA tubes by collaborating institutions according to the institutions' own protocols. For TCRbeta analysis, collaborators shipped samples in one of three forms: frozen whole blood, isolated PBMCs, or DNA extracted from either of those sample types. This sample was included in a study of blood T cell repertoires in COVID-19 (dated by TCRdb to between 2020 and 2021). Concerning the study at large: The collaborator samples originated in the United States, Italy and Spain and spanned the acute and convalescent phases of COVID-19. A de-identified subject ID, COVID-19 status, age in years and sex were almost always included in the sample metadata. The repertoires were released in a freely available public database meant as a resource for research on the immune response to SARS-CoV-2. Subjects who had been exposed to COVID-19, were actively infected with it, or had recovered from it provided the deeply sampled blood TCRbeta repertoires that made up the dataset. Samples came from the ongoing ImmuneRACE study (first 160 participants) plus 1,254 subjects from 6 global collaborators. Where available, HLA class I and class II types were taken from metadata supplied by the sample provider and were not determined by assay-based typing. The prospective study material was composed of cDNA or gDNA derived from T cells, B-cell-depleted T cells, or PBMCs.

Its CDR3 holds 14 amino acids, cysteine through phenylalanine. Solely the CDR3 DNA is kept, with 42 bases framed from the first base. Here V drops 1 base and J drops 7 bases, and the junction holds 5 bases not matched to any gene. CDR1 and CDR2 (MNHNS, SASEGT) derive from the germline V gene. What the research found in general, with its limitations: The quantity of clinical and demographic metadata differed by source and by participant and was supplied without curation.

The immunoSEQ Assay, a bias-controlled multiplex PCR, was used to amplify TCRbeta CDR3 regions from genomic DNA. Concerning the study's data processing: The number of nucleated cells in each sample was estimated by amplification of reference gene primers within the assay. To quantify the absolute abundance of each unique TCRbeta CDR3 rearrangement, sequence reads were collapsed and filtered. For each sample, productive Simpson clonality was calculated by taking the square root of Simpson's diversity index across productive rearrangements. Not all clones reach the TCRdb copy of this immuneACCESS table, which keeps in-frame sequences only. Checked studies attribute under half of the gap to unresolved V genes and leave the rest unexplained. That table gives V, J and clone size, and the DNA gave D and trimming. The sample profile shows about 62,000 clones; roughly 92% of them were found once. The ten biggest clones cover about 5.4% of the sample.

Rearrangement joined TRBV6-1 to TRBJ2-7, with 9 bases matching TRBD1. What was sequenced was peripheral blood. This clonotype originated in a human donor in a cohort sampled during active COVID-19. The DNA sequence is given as TGTGCCAGCAGTGAAGTACAGGGGGCGGGGGAGCAGTACTTC. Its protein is CASSEVQGAGEQYF.